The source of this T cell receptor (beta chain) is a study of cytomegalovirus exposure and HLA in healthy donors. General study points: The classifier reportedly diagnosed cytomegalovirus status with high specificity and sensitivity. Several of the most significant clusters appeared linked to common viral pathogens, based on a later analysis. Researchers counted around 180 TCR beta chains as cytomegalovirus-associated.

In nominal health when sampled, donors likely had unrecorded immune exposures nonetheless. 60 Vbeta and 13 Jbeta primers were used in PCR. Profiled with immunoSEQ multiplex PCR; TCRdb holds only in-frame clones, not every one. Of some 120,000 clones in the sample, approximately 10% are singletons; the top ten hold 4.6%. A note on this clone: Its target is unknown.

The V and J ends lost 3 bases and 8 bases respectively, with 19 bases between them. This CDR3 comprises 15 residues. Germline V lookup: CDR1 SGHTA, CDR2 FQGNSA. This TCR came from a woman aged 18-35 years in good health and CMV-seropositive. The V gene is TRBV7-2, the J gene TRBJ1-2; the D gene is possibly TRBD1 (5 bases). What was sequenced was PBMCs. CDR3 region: CASSLGRWQVRGYTF. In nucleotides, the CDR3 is TGTGCCAGCAGCTTGGGGCGTTGGCAGGTGCGAGGCTACACCTTC.